This TCR beta chain was identified in a study of T cells in pancreatic ductal adenocarcinoma. Study results and caveats: Blood had more productive templates and about 7.9-fold more unique clonotypes than tumor. Results skew toward the minority of patients with early-stage disease.

TCRdb's copy holds only in-frame clones and misses some; the assay was immunoSEQ multiplex PCR. Of about 16,000 clones listed, around nine tenths are singletons. Note on this clone: Its specificity is unknown.

No neoadjuvant therapy was given to the selected pancreatic ductal adenocarcinoma patients before their surgery. Deletions cut 6 bases from V and 7 bases from J, with 12 bases between. This CDR3 is 12 amino acids long. The germline CDR1 and CDR2 sequences are LNHDA and SQIVND (reference sequence). V and J are TRBV19 and TRBJ1-2; D may be TRBD1 (5 bases). This TCR derives from a human donor with pancreatic ductal adenocarcinoma. Sequenced: PBMCs. The CDR3 loop is CASSPQGVGYTF. CDR3 sequence (DNA): TGTGCCAGTAGCCCTCAGGGAGTTGGCTACACCTTC.